This passage covers 19 T cell receptor beta chains from one sample sequenced in a study of PD-1 blockade in classical Hodgkin lymphoma. Each of the patients experienced relapse following autologous stem cell transplantation, and their brentuximab vedotin exposure differed. Profiling relied on immunoSEQ multiplex PCR, and the TCRdb table lists in-frame clones only, not all of them. This table has 20,000 to 25,000 clones, 77% appearing once. Material: peripheral blood mononuclear cells (PBMCs), obtained before the second cycle of nivolumab. These TCRs come from a human donor with classical Hodgkin lymphoma.

The chain recombines TRBV7-9 with TRBJ1-1, with no clear D. Germline values: CDR1 SEHNR, CDR2 FQNEAQ (reference sequence). The V gene lost 4 bases and the J gene lost 1 base, with 4 bases spanning the gap. The CDR3 length is 12 residues. The CDR3 here is CASSYPNTEAFF. The DNA of the CDR3 is TGTGCCAGCAGCTACCCGAACACTGAAGCTTTCTTT.

The V and J genes are TRBV6-4 and TRBJ2-6; no clear D gene. Germline V lookup: CDR1 MRHNA, CDR2 SNTAGT. This CDR3 contains 18 residues. Trimming took 5 bases from V and 19 from J, leaving 36 bases between them. The CDR3 bases are TGTGCCAGCAGTTTTATAAGCTCAACGACAAAGTCGGGCCAACGTCCTACTTTC. It encodes CASSFISSTTKSGQRPTF.

The gene calls are TRBV15 and TRBJ1-2; weak D call: TRBD1 (5 bases). Trimming shortened V by 1 base and J by 2 bases, and 8 bases separated the two germline ends. The CDR3 is 14 amino acids. From germline, CDR1 is LNHNV and CDR2 YYDKDF (reference sequence). CDR3: CATSRVGGNYGYTF. DNA of the CDR3: TGTGCCACCAGCAGAGTTGGGGGGAACTATGGCTACACCTTC.

The chain is built from TRBV10-3 and TRBJ1-4, with a tentative D call TRBD1 (5 bases). CDR3 length: 12 amino acids. V dropped 2 bases and J dropped 8 bases, with 6 bases sitting between them. Germline CDR1 ENHRY, CDR2 SYGVKD. The CDR3 sequence is CAISEGGEKLFF. The CDR3 DNA reads TGTGCCATCAGTGAGGGGGGAGAAAAACTGTTTTTT.

The chain joins TRBV19 to TRBJ1-1, with no clear D. Germline V gene sequence: CDR1 LNHDA, CDR2 SQIVND (reference sequence). The CDR3 runs to 12 residues. Trimming cost V 7 bases and J 5 bases, with 11 bases left between them. The CDR3 DNA follows: TGTGCCAGTACGCCCGGAGGTACTGAAGCTTTCTTT. Its translation: CASTPGGTEAFF.

The chain couples TRBV19 to TRBJ2-7; D is tentatively TRBD1 or TRBD2 (5 bases each). From germline, CDR1 is LNHDA and CDR2 SQIVND (reference sequence). The CDR3 runs 16 residues. Trimming shortened V by 3 bases and J by 2 bases, and 17 bases separated the two germline ends. CDR3 sequence (DNA): TGTGCCAGTAGTATCCAAGGGACGAGTGTACCCTACGAGCAGTACTTC. Translated, it gives CASSIQGTSVPYEQYF.

This clone appeared a single time. This chain uses TRBV7-9 with TRBJ2-7; a possible D gene is TRBD2 (5 bases). In germline, CDR1 is SEHNR, CDR2 FQNEAQ (reference sequence). The CDR3 is 11 amino acids. V shed 9 bases and J shed 3 bases, with 9 bases lying between them. In DNA form, the CDR3 reads TGTGCCAGTGGGAGTCTCTACGAGCAGTACTTC. Amino acids: CASGSLYEQYF.

The chain recombines TRBV7-2 with TRBJ2-7; 7 bases align to TRBD2. The V gene end was trimmed by 3 bases and the J gene end by 5 bases; junction bases not matched to a gene: 13. Germline CDR1 reads SGHTA; CDR2 reads FQGNSA. There are 16 residues in the CDR3. The CDR3 sequence: CASSLDPSAGVHEQYF. Written as DNA, the CDR3 is TGTGCCAGCAGCTTGGATCCTTCGGCGGGAGTCCACGAGCAGTACTTC.

The J gene is TRBJ1-4, the V gene TRBV30; D call uncertain. The germline CDR1 and CDR2 sequences are GTSNPN and SVGIG (reference sequence). CDR3 length equals 14 residues. V dropped 2 bases and J dropped 1 base, with 8 bases sitting between them. The CDR3 DNA reads TGTGCCTGGAGTACCCAAGGAACTAATGAAAAACTGTTTTTT. Its translation: CAWSTQGTNEKLFF. Full variable domain (outside the CDR3, taken from reference TRBV30 and TRBJ1-4): SQTIHQWPATLVQPVGSPLSLECTVEGTSNPNLYWYRQAAGRGLQLLFYSVGIGQISSEVPQNLSASRPQDRQFILSSKKLLLSDSGFYLCAWSTQGTNEKLFFGSGTQLSVL.

This clone was seen a few times. The sample carries other DNA sequences with the same CDR3. The chain couples TRBV5-6 to TRBJ2-3; D is possibly TRBD1 (6 bases). The CDR3 is made up of 15 amino acids. Trimming removed 4 bases at V and 0 bases at J, with 12 bases between. Germline CDR1 is SGHDT and CDR2 is YYEEEE. CDR3: CASSLGGTSTDTQYF. The CDR3 coding sequence is TGTGCCAGCAGCCTAGGGGGAACTAGCACAGATACGCAGTATTTT.

This rearrangement joins TRBV15 to TRBJ2-1, with D perhaps TRBD2 (6 bases). Trimming took off 5 bases at V and 1 base at J, with 12 bases between the two ends. This CDR3 comprises 15 residues. CDR1 and CDR2 (germline): LNHNV, YYDKDF (reference sequence). The CDR3 is CATSSRGDSYNEQFF. CDR3 in DNA: TGTGCCACCAGCTCGCGCGGGGATTCCTACAATGAGCAGTTCTTC.

The genes are TRBV6-6 and TRBJ1-5, with a tentative D call TRBD1 (5 bases). The V end lost 8 bases, the J end lost 1 base, and 9 bases lay between the germline ends. The V gene's germline CDR1 is MNHNY and CDR2 SVGAGI (reference sequence). The CDR3 contains 13 residues. The CDR3 is CASEGASNQPQHF. In DNA, the CDR3 is TGTGCCAGCGAAGGGGCCAGCAATCAGCCCCAGCATTTT.

This chain joins TRBV19 and TRBJ2-3; a possible D gene is TRBD1 (5 bases). Trimming took off 6 bases at V and 6 bases at J, with 10 bases between the two ends. The CDR3 runs 12 residues. From germline, CDR1 is LNHDA and CDR2 SQIVND (reference sequence). Here the CDR3 DNA reads TGTGCCAGTAGCAGACAGTACGATACGCAGTATTTT. This encodes CASSRQYDTQYF.

The chain is built from TRBV6-5 and TRBJ2-7; 8 positions agree with TRBD1. V lost 3 bases to trimming and J lost 5 bases; unmatched junction nucleotides: 9. Germline CDR1 is MNHEY and CDR2 is SVGAGI. CDR3 length: 15 residues. CDR3 sequence: CASSYLDGQGHEQYF. The CDR3 DNA follows: TGTGCCAGCAGTTATCTGGATGGACAGGGTCACGAGCAGTACTTC.

The V and J genes are TRBV18 and TRBJ1-1; perhaps TRBD1 as D (6 bases). The CDR3 totals 15 residues. V was cut by 4 bases and J by 0 bases, with 12 bases left in between. Germline V gene lookup returns CDR1 KGHSH and CDR2 LQKENI. The DNA of the CDR3 is TGTGCCAGCTCACTGGGAAGGGGGTTGAACACTGAAGCTTTCTTT. This codes for CASSLGRGLNTEAFF.

V gene TRBV9 combines with J gene TRBJ1-2; D uncertain. Trimming took off 3 bases at V and 4 bases at J, with 1 base between the two ends. The CDR3 has 10 amino acids. CDR1 and CDR2 (germline): SGDLS, YYNGEE. In DNA form, the CDR3 reads TGTGCCAGCAGCGGCTATGGCTACACCTTC. Translating gives CASSGYGYTF.

This chain uses TRBV5-1 with TRBJ2-7; 7 nucleotides match TRBD1. Germline CDR1 SGHRS, CDR2 YFSETQ. The CDR3 extends over 13 amino acids. V was pared by 3 bases and J by 6 bases, with 6 bases of the junction left unmatched. Written as DNA, the CDR3 is TGCGCCAGCAGCTCAGAGGGGGCTTTCGAGCAGTACTTC. Translated: CASSSEGAFEQYF.

V is TRBV6-1 and J is TRBJ1-1; the D gene is possibly TRBD1 (5 bases). V was cut by 3 bases and J by 3 bases, with 8 bases left in between. CDR1 and CDR2 from the germline V gene are MNHNS and SASEGT. The CDR3 sequence is 13 residues long. The CDR3 reads CASSEGVYTEAFF. In DNA form, the CDR3 reads TGTGCCAGCAGTGAGGGGGTGTACACTGAAGCTTTCTTT.

The DNA for the CDR3 is TGTGCCAGCAGAGGGACAGGAGGAGGGGGCGAGCAGTACTTC. Its protein is CASRGTGGGGEQYF. This chain connects TRBV6-6 to TRBJ2-7, with 8 bases that match TRBD1. From germline, CDR1 is MNHNY and CDR2 SVGAGI (reference sequence). CDR3 length equals 14 residues. The V gene end was trimmed by 6 bases and the J gene end by 6 bases; junction bases not matched to a gene: 10.